Sequencing of this T cell receptor (beta chain) was carried out in a study of shared clonotypes between healthy human individuals. Germline V CDR1 and CDR2: MNHEY, SMNVEV (reference sequence). V dropped 7 bases and J dropped 2 bases, with 20 bases sitting between them. The CDR3 is 17 amino acids. Study-wide results and limits: Naive CD4 clonotypes were shared across a few donors at around 5.4%.

Assay used: immunoSEQ multiplex PCR; TCRdb lists only in-frame clones, some missing. This repertoire shows hundreds of thousands of clones, 90% to 96% found once; its top ten account for roughly 0.06%. As concerns this clone: Its antigen is unidentified.

This chain joins TRBV27 and TRBJ1-4; D is unclear. The source of this sequence is a woman in her 30s in good health. Sequencing input: naive CD4+ T cells sorted from blood. Subset noted: CD45RA+ positively selected. This CDR3 reads CASNLRETWDTNEKLFF. CDR3 coding DNA: TGTGCCAGCAACCTAAGGGAAACCTGGGATACTAATGAAAAACTGTTTTTT. Full variable domain (missing parts from reference TRBV27 and TRBJ1-4): EAQVTQNPRYLITVTGKKLTVTCSQNMNHEYMSWYRQDPGLGLRQIYYSMNVEVTDKGDVPEGYKVSRKEKRNFPLILESPSPNQTSLYFCASNLRETWDTNEKLFFGSGTQLSVL.